This entry concerns a single TCR beta chain. This sample was included in a study of T cell changes during pregnancy in multiple sclerosis. This CDR3 has 17 residues. Germline assignment: CDR1 SNHLY and CDR2 FYNNEI. V dropped 7 bases and J dropped 2 bases, with 21 bases sitting between them. Only in-frame clones appear in the TCRdb table, and some are missing; sequencing was by immunoSEQ multiplex PCR. The sample records tens of thousands of clones, more than 90% being singletons. The sequence was collected from a female donor in good health, enrolled as a control in a pregnancy study. Sequencing used peripheral blood, obtained after pregnancy. The gene calls are TRBV2 and TRBJ2-4; TRBD2 is a possible D gene (7 bases). For the CDR3, the DNA is TGTGCCAGCACCTCCTATGCGGGGGCTGTGACCAAAAACATTCAGTACTTC. Translation gives CASTSYAGAVTKNIQYF.